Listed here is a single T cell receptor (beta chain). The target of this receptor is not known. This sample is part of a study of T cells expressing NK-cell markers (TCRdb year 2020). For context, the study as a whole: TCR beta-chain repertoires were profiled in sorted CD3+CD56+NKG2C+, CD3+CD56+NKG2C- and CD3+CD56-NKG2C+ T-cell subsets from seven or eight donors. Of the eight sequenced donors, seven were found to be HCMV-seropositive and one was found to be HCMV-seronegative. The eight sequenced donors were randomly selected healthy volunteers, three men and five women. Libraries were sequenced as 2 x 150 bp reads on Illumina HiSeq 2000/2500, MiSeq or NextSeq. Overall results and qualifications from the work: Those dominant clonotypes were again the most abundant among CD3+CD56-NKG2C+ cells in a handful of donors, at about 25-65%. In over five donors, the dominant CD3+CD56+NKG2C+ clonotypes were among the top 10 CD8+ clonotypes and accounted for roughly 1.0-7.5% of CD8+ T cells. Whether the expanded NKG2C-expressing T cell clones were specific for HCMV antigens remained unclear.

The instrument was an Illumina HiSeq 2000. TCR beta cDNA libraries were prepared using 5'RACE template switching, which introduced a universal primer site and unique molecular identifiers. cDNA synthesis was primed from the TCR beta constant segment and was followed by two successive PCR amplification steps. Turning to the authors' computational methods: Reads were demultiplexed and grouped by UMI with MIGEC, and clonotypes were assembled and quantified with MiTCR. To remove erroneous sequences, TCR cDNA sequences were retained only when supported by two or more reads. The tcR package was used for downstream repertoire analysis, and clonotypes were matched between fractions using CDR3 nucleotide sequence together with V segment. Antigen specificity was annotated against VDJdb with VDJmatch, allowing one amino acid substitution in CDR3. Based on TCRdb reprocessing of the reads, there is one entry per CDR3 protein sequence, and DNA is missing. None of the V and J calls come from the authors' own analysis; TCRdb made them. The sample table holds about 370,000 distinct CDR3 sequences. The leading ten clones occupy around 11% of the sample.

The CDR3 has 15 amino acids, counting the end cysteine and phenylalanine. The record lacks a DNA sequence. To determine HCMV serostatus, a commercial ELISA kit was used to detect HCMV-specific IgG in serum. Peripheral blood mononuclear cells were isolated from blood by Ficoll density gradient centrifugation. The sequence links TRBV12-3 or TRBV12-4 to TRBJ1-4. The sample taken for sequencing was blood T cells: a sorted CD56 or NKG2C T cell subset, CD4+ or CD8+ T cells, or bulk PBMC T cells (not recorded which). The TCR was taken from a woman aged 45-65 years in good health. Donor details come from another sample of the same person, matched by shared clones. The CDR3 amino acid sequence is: CASSPTGGSNEKLFF.